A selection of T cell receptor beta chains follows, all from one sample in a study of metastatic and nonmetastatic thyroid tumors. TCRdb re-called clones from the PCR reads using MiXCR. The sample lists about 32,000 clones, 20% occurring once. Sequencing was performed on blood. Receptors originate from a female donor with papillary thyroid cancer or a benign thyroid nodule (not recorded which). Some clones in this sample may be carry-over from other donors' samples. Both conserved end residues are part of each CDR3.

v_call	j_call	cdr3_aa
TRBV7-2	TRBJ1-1	CASSLARGGNQVTEAFF
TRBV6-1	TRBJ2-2	CASSDRADTGELFF
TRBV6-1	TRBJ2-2	CASRRTNTGELFF
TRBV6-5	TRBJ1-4	CASSYTGSTNEKLFF
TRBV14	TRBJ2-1	CASSARQGAAASEQFF
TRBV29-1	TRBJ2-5	CSVLLTGGDPQYF
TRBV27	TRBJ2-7	CAASRAGVHEQYF
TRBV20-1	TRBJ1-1	CSARDWRGEAAEAFF
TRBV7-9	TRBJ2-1	CASSSANEQFF
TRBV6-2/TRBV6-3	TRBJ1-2	CASSYSGTAYGYTF